The clone carrying this T cell receptor beta chain was observed a handful of times. The data belong to a study of human T cells and chemical hapten exposure. Described time point: pre-sensitization, week 0. The treatment is: therapeutic diphenylcyclopropenone sensitization with weekly scalp DPC. CDR3 size: 14 residues. Trimming pared 4 bases from V and 4 bases from J, leaving 16 bases between. Germline V gene sequence: CDR1 SQVTM, CDR2 ANQGSEA. TCRdb re-derived calls from the RACE reads in MiXCR, one entry per CDR3 protein. Found here are 200,000 to 300,000 distinct CDR3 sequences, approximately 8.4% of them singletons; the top ten hold under 2.5%.

Specimen: whole blood, collected in connection with sensitization to the hapten diphenylcyclopropenone (DPC). The chain links TRBV29-1 to TRBJ1-1, with D tentatively TRBD1 (6 bases). The source is a woman in her thirties or forties with alopecia areata. Some clones in this sample may be carry-over from other donors' samples. The CDR3 coding sequence is TGCAGCGTTGGGAAACAGGGTGGGGGCACTGAAGCTTTCTTT. It yields the protein CSVGKQGGGTEAFF.